This T cell receptor (beta chain) comes out of a study of CD8 T cells in Susac syndrome. RNA, at about 0.45 to 1 ug, was reverse transcribed with random hexamers. A multiplex approach, immunoSEQ multiplex PCR, amplified TCR beta CDR3 across 54 Vbeta and 13 Jbeta. TCRdb independently ran MiXCR on the immunoSEQ multiplex PCR reads; one entry per CDR3 protein. This table has 150,000 to 200,000 distinct CDR3 sequences, 90% to 95% appearing once. TCR beta was sequenced from blood CD8+ and CD4+ T cells. The origin of this receptor is a human donor with multiple sclerosis. Sample: CD4+ T cells from PBMCs.

CDR3 in DNA: TGTGCCAGCAGCTACCGGACAGCCCGAGGGGCGTATGGCTACACCTTC. The encoded protein is CASSYRTARGAYGYTF. The V and J genes are TRBV6-6 and TRBJ1-2; D may be TRBD1 (6 bases). The germline V gene encodes CDR1 MNHNY and CDR2 SVGAGI (reference sequence). This CDR3 is 16 amino acids long. V dropped 6 bases and J dropped 5 bases, with 22 bases sitting between them.